What follows describes a single T cell receptor (beta chain). Its antigen is not known. The J segment lost 5 bases and the V segment lost 1 base, leaving 10 bases of the junction unmatched. Per the germline V gene, CDR1 is LGHNA and CDR2 is YNFKEQ. This CDR3 is 16 amino acids long. A multiplex PCR was run with 60 Vbeta primers and 13 Jbeta primers. Profiling relied on immunoSEQ multiplex PCR, and the TCRdb table lists in-frame clones only, not all of them. The table shows over 150,000 clones, with about 80% occurring only once. These data come from a study of cytomegalovirus exposure and HLA in healthy donors. Whole-study findings and limits: Most TCR sequences proved rare, with some public TCRs found in many donors.

The clonotype was recovered from a man aged 25-45 years in good health and CMV-seropositive. Sequenced sample: PBMCs. The chain uses TRBV4-2 and TRBJ2-7; 8 bases line up with TRBD2. The CDR3 region is CASSQGARAGVDEQYF. The CDR3 DNA sequence: TGTGCCAGCAGCCAAGGAGCTAGAGCGGGGGTTGACGAGCAGTACTTC.